The rows below give T cell receptor beta chains drawn from one sample of a study of vaccination and CD4 T cells after COVID-19. Using its own MiXCR run on the PCR reads, TCRdb lists one record per CDR3 protein. The profile covers under 5,500 distinct CDR3 sequences, with 20% to 25% appearing a single time and less than 25% taken by the ten largest. Their antigens remain unidentified. The specimen was CD4+ T cells from blood, cultured in vitro. These receptors originate from a human donor who had recovered from COVID-19. Both conserved end residues are part of each CDR3. The D gene is left open where the match is weak. A clone size is listed for some rows: how often the clone was seen (once, few, many), or a class if it is expanded.

V gene: TRBV11-2; D gene: NA; clone size: NA; J gene: TRBJ1-1; CDR3 DNA: TGTGCCAGCAGCACGGGGGCGAACACTGAAGCTTTCTTT; CDR3 protein: CASSTGANTEAFF
V gene: TRBV20-1; D gene: TRBD1; clone size: medium-sized; J gene: TRBJ2-3; CDR3 DNA: TGCAGTGCTTTGTCCGGGACAGGTGTTACAGATACGCAGTATTTT; CDR3 protein: CSALSGTGVTDTQYF
V gene: TRBV20-1; D gene: TRBD1; clone size: few; J gene: TRBJ1-5; CDR3 DNA: TGCAGTGCTAGCCCCGGGACAGGCCTCAATCAGCCCCAGCATTTT; CDR3 protein: CSASPGTGLNQPQHF
V gene: TRBV5-5; D gene: TRBD1; clone size: NA; J gene: TRBJ1-5; CDR3 DNA: TGTGCCAGCAGGGCATGGGACAGCGGCCAGCCCCAGCATTTT; CDR3 protein: CASRAWDSGQPQHF
V gene: TRBV11-1; D gene: TRBD2; clone size: NA; J gene: TRBJ2-1; CDR3 DNA: TGTGCCAGCAGCTTAGCATTAGCGGGGACCTCTCGAGAGCAGTTCTTC; CDR3 protein: CASSLALAGTSREQFF
V gene: TRBV11-2; D gene: TRBD1; clone size: NA; J gene: TRBJ2-7; CDR3 DNA: TGTGCCAGCAGCTTGGACAGGGTTTTGGTCTACGAGCAGTACTTC; CDR3 protein: CASSLDRVLVYEQYF
V gene: TRBV19; D gene: TRBD2; clone size: few; J gene: TRBJ2-5; CDR3 DNA: TGTGCCAGTAGCTCCGGGACTAGCGAGCAAGAGACCCAGTACTTC; CDR3 protein: CASSSGTSEQETQYF
V gene: TRBV19; D gene: TRBD1; clone size: few; J gene: TRBJ2-2; CDR3 DNA: TGTGCCAGTAGTATAGGGCCGGGACAGGCTACCACCGGGGAGCTGTTTTTT; CDR3 protein: CASSIGPGQATTGELFF
V gene: TRBV19; D gene: NA; clone size: NA; J gene: TRBJ1-1; CDR3 DNA: TGTGCCAGTAATCAACGATTAGGGAACACTGAAGCTTTCTTT; CDR3 protein: CASNQRLGNTEAFF
V gene: TRBV20-1; D gene: NA; clone size: few; J gene: TRBJ2-7; CDR3 DNA: TGCAGTGCTAGAGGGGGTGGTTACTACGAGCAGTACTTC; CDR3 protein: CSARGGGYYEQYF
V gene: TRBV11-2; D gene: TRBD2; clone size: NA; J gene: TRBJ2-7; CDR3 DNA: TGTGCCAGCAGCTTACTAGCGGGGGCGGGGGAGCAGTACTTC; CDR3 protein: CASSLLAGAGEQYF
V gene: TRBV7-3; D gene: NA; clone size: once; J gene: TRBJ2-1; CDR3 DNA: TGTGCCAGCAGACGCAGTCCGAGTGATGAGCAGTTCTTC; CDR3 protein: CASRRSPSDEQFF
V gene: TRBV15; D gene: NA; clone size: NA; J gene: TRBJ2-7; CDR3 DNA: TGTGCCACCAGCAGAGATACGTTAGGCCACAACGGCTACGAGCAGTACTTC; CDR3 protein: CATSRDTLGHNGYEQYF
V gene: TRBV7-9; D gene: TRBD1; clone size: NA; J gene: TRBJ1-4; CDR3 DNA: TGTGCCAGCAGCCTTGGACAGGGGAATGAAAAACTGTTTTTT; CDR3 protein: CASSLGQGNEKLFF
V gene: TRBV5-8; D gene: TRBD1; clone size: NA; J gene: TRBJ1-4; CDR3 DNA: TGTGCCAGCAGCTTGATGACAGGGGCCCGTAATGAAAAACTGTTTTTT; CDR3 protein: CASSLMTGARNEKLFF
V gene: TRBV6-1; D gene: NA; clone size: medium-sized; J gene: TRBJ1-2; CDR3 DNA: TGTGCCAGCACAATACTAACCGGGAGTCACTATGGCTACACCTTC; CDR3 protein: CASTILTGSHYGYTF
V gene: TRBV12-3/TRBV12-4; D gene: TRBD2; clone size: few; J gene: TRBJ2-7; CDR3 DNA: TGTGCCAGCAGTCGGCGGGGGGCCTACGAGCAGTACTTC; CDR3 protein: CASSRRGAYEQYF
V gene: TRBV5-1; D gene: NA; clone size: NA; J gene: TRBJ2-3; CDR3 DNA: TGCGCCAGCAGCCGGACGGGGAGCACAGATACGCAGTATTTT; CDR3 protein: CASSRTGSTDTQYF
V gene: TRBV7-2; D gene: NA; clone size: NA; J gene: TRBJ1-1; CDR3 DNA: TGTGCCAGCAGCTCTTACGTACTCACTGAAGCTTTCTTT; CDR3 protein: CASSSYVLTEAFF
V gene: TRBV7-9; D gene: NA; clone size: few; J gene: TRBJ2-5; CDR3 DNA: TGTGCCAGCAGCGCCTACAGGGAGACCCAGTACTTC; CDR3 protein: CASSAYRETQYF
V gene: TRBV9; D gene: TRBD2; clone size: NA; J gene: TRBJ2-5; CDR3 DNA: TGTGCCAGCAGCGTAACTAGCGGGGGGGAAGTGACCCAGTACTTC; CDR3 protein: CASSVTSGGEVTQYF
V gene: TRBV20-1; D gene: TRBD2; clone size: large; J gene: TRBJ2-3; CDR3 DNA: TGCAGTGCTCAGCGGGGAGGCACAGATACGCAGTATTTT; CDR3 protein: CSAQRGGTDTQYF
V gene: TRBV7-2; D gene: TRBD1; clone size: few; J gene: TRBJ2-7; CDR3 DNA: TGTGCCAGCAGCTTAGAAGCCCAGGGGGCGCAGAACTACGAGCAGTACTTC; CDR3 protein: CASSLEAQGAQNYEQYF
V gene: TRBV25-1; D gene: NA; clone size: NA; J gene: TRBJ1-1; CDR3 DNA: TGTGCCAGCAGGGGCTTAGCGGGCGATGGCACTGAAGCTTTCTTT; CDR3 protein: CASRGLAGDGTEAFF
V gene: TRBV20-1; D gene: NA; clone size: few; J gene: TRBJ1-1; CDR3 DNA: TGCAGTGCTAGAGAGGACGACAAACTAGGAGCTTTCTTT; CDR3 protein: CSAREDDKLGAFF
V gene: TRBV7-9; D gene: TRBD2; clone size: few; J gene: TRBJ2-5; CDR3 DNA: TGTGCCAGCAGCGGACGACTAGCGGGGGTCCAAGAGACCCAGTACTTC; CDR3 protein: CASSGRLAGVQETQYF
V gene: TRBV3-1; D gene: NA; clone size: once; J gene: TRBJ2-5; CDR3 DNA: TGTGCCAGCACCTTTGGGAGCCCCTACGTGGGGTCTCGAGAGACCCAGTACTTC; CDR3 protein: CASTFGSPYVGSRETQYF
V gene: TRBV5-8; D gene: NA; clone size: NA; J gene: TRBJ1-4; CDR3 DNA: TGTGCCAGCAGCTCGGACTTAGGAGGCAATGAAAAACTGTTTTTT; CDR3 protein: CASSSDLGGNEKLFF
V gene: TRBV11-2; D gene: NA; clone size: NA; J gene: TRBJ2-1; CDR3 DNA: TGTGCCAGCAGCCAGTTTAGGACCGGCAATGAGCAGTTCTTC; CDR3 protein: CASSQFRTGNEQFF
V gene: TRBV20-1; D gene: TRBD2; clone size: NA; J gene: TRBJ2-3; CDR3 DNA: TGCAGTGCCCTGGGTAGCGGGGGGGTCACAGATACGCAGTATTTT; CDR3 protein: CSALGSGGVTDTQYF
V gene: TRBV30; D gene: NA; clone size: few; J gene: TRBJ2-1; CDR3 DNA: TGTGCCTGGAGTGCTCTCAATGAGCAGTTCTTC; CDR3 protein: CAWSALNEQFF
V gene: TRBV20-1; D gene: TRBD1; clone size: medium-sized; J gene: TRBJ1-3; CDR3 DNA: TGCAGTGCTGAGACAGGGGCTGGAAACACCATATATTTT; CDR3 protein: CSAETGAGNTIYF
V gene: TRBV5-4; D gene: NA; clone size: large; J gene: TRBJ1-1; CDR3 DNA: TGTGCCAGCAGCTTGGAACGGGCCGTCACTGAAGCTTTCTTT; CDR3 protein: CASSLERAVTEAFF
V gene: TRBV5-1; D gene: TRBD1; clone size: NA; J gene: TRBJ1-2; CDR3 DNA: TGCGCCAGCTTTTCCCTAGGGACAGACCTCTCCGGCTACACCTTC; CDR3 protein: CASFSLGTDLSGYTF
V gene: TRBV7-9; D gene: TRBD1; clone size: NA; J gene: TRBJ1-2; CDR3 DNA: TGTGCCAGCAGCTTAGGGGGACAGGGGAGCGGCTACACCTTC; CDR3 protein: CASSLGGQGSGYTF
V gene: TRBV19; D gene: TRBD1; clone size: few; J gene: TRBJ1-1; CDR3 DNA: TGTGCCAGTAGACGGGACAGTGGGCTATCAGTGACTGAAGCTTTCTTT; CDR3 protein: CASRRDSGLSVTEAFF
V gene: TRBV12-3/TRBV12-4; D gene: NA; clone size: medium-sized; J gene: TRBJ2-5; CDR3 DNA: TGTGCCAGCAGGACCACCGTGGGGACCCAGTACTTC; CDR3 protein: CASRTTVGTQYF
V gene: TRBV2; D gene: TRBD1; clone size: medium-sized; J gene: TRBJ1-5; CDR3 DNA: TGTGCCAGCACCGCAGGGGGACAGGGAATTCAGCCCCAGCATTTT; CDR3 protein: CASTAGGQGIQPQHF
V gene: TRBV20-1; D gene: NA; clone size: medium-sized; J gene: TRBJ1-2; CDR3 DNA: TGCAGTGCTAGAAGGCAGGGGTTAAACTATGGCTACACCTTC; CDR3 protein: CSARRQGLNYGYTF
V gene: TRBV6-1; D gene: NA; clone size: medium-sized; J gene: TRBJ1-1; CDR3 DNA: TGTGCCAGCATTCCCGTAGGAGGGGGCACTGAAGCTTTCTTT; CDR3 protein: CASIPVGGGTEAFF
V gene: TRBV7-3; D gene: NA; clone size: NA; J gene: TRBJ2-1; CDR3 DNA: TGTGCCAGCAGTCCCGCCGGGGCCGGGATTGAGCAGTTCTTC; CDR3 protein: CASSPAGAGIEQFF
V gene: TRBV4-2; D gene: NA; clone size: NA; J gene: TRBJ1-3; CDR3 DNA: TGTGCCAGCAGCCAAGATCTTAGCCCCCCAGGAAACACCATATATTTT; CDR3 protein: CASSQDLSPPGNTIYF
V gene: TRBV2; D gene: NA; clone size: few; J gene: TRBJ1-1; CDR3 DNA: TGTGCCAGCTGCGGCCCGGGGGGGGGCTCAGGTCAATTT; CDR3 protein: CASCGPGGGSGQF
V gene: TRBV9; D gene: NA; clone size: once; J gene: TRBJ2-2; CDR3 DNA: TGTGCCAGCAGCGTAGGGGGCACCGGGGAGCTGTTTTTT; CDR3 protein: CASSVGGTGELFF
V gene: TRBV19; D gene: NA; clone size: medium-sized; J gene: TRBJ1-2; CDR3 DNA: TGTGCCACCAACACCCAAAAGGTCTCTGTAGCCTATGGCTACACCTTC; CDR3 protein: CATNTQKVSVAYGYTF
V gene: TRBV12-3/TRBV12-4; D gene: TRBD1; clone size: medium-sized; J gene: TRBJ2-7; CDR3 DNA: TGTGCCAGCAGCCTGGTTCTGGACAGGGACGACGAGCAGTACTTC; CDR3 protein: CASSLVLDRDDEQYF
V gene: TRBV5-4; D gene: TRBD1; clone size: few; J gene: TRBJ2-5; CDR3 DNA: TGTGCCAGCAGCACAACAGGGGGCCCAGAGACCCAGTACTTC; CDR3 protein: CASSTTGGPETQYF
V gene: TRBV2; D gene: NA; clone size: large; J gene: TRBJ1-2; CDR3 DNA: TGTGCCAACAAAAAAGGGGCTGCAAACTATGGCTACACCTTC; CDR3 protein: CANKKGAANYGYTF
V gene: TRBV3-1; D gene: NA; clone size: NA; J gene: TRBJ1-2; CDR3 DNA: TGTGCCAGCAGCCAAGACCCGGTCGAGCTAGACTATGGCTACACCTTC; CDR3 protein: CASSQDPVELDYGYTF
V gene: TRBV11-2; D gene: NA; clone size: few; J gene: TRBJ1-1; CDR3 DNA: TGTGCCAGCAGCTTAAGTCTGGCTGAAGCTTTCTTT; CDR3 protein: CASSLSLAEAFF
V gene: TRBV29-1; D gene: TRBD1; clone size: NA; J gene: TRBJ1-1; CDR3 DNA: TGCAGCGTTCAGACAGGGGGAACTGAAGCTTTCTTT; CDR3 protein: CSVQTGGTEAFF
V gene: TRBV6-1; D gene: NA; clone size: medium-sized; J gene: TRBJ1-3; CDR3 DNA: TGTGCCAGCAGTGAGACGGGCATCTCTGGAAACACCATATATTTT; CDR3 protein: CASSETGISGNTIYF
V gene: TRBV4-1; D gene: NA; clone size: NA; J gene: TRBJ1-2; CDR3 DNA: TGCGCCAGCAGCGGTCCCGGGACGTCAACAAACTATGGCTACACCTTC; CDR3 protein: CASSGPGTSTNYGYTF
V gene: TRBV12-3/TRBV12-4; D gene: NA; clone size: few; J gene: TRBJ1-6; CDR3 DNA: TGTGCCACCGGGGCCCGGGGTGATTCACCCCTCCACTTT; CDR3 protein: CATGARGDSPLHF